The sequence of this T cell receptor (beta chain) was determined in a study of T cell responses to AZD1222 COVID-19 vaccine (TCRdb year 2021). Regarding the research as a whole: AZD1222 recipients whose second dose came at about 4 weeks and those whose second dose came at about 12 weeks were combined into one group, since spike-specific TCR depth and breadth did not differ between the two schedules. Trial participants were enrolled by age into 18-55, 56-69 and 70-plus year subgroups, with approximately 150, 28 and 58 TCR-sequenced participants respectively. TCR sequencing covered over 230 trial participants: 207 given two doses of AZD1222 and around 26 given two doses of MenACWY control vaccine. Findings and caveats that apply to the study as a whole: The 56-69-year group was small, and its depth increase did not reach significance, likely because of low power. Participants were mostly white British, with more females than males. The authors suggested clonal diversity may have been underestimated. Because no samples from the day 14 peak response were available, repertoires could be characterized only after the peak T cell response. After two AZD1222 doses, both the breadth and the depth of spike-specific TCRs were significantly higher than at day 0 and than in MenACWY recipients. Conclusions about previously exposed vaccinees are limited, since just 6 or 7 AZD1222 recipients were seropositive for SARS-CoV-2 at baseline. The vaccine-associated CD4 TCRs covered the entire spike protein, and the dominant responses fell in regions 160-218 and 743-854. Reportedly, close to half of the unique spike-specific TCRs recognized epitopes lying outside the regions that are mutated in the B.1.351 and B.1.1.7 variants.

There are a few counts of this clone. The antigen this receptor binds is unknown. No base-level quality is on record; no much larger clone is a single base apart. The CDR3 regions of human TCRbeta chains were subjected to immunosequencing. On the authors' methods: Repertoire TCRs were checked for matches against a reference library of SARS-CoV-2-specific TCRs that had been generated using the MIRA antigen-specificity platform. Breadth meant the fraction of unique TCRs that were SARS-CoV-2-associated, whereas depth meant the fraction of total T cells that were SARS-CoV-2-associated. Using the MIRA data, each spike-specific TCR was assigned both to the spike region to which the TCR was reactive and to a CD4 or CD8 class. Log10-transformed breadth and depth values were compared by one-way ANOVA with Sidak's multiple comparisons tests. TCRdb obtained this table from immuneACCESS and retained in-frame rearrangements with V and J assigned. These tables miss some clones; where compared with another copy, unresolved V genes account for less than half of the shortfall, and the remainder is unexplained. V, J and clone size were drawn from that table, and D and trimming were deduced from the DNA. The sample records 90,000 to 150,000 clones, approximately 84% of which are singletons. The ten largest account for about 7.8% of the sample.

V is cut back by 4 bases and J by 3 bases, with 10 bases in the junction unmatched. Reading from cysteine to phenylalanine, the CDR3 counts 15 amino acids. Only the CDR3 region is kept as DNA, spanning 45 bases read in frame from base 1. The germline V gene encodes CDR1 SGDLS and CDR2 YYNGEE. The meaning of the sample's time point label: baseline before first vaccination. Vaccinee samples were obtained from the UK trials COV001 and COV002, which included a single-blind randomized controlled phase 2/3 trial of AZD1222 (ChAdOx1 nCoV-19) in healthy adults. Trial participant PBMC samples were collected at day 0 and day 28 after the second dose for TCRbeta chain sequencing.

The starting material was peripheral blood, obtained on day 0 of AZD1222 vaccination. The V gene is TRBV9 and the J gene is TRBJ2-7; 7 junctional bases match TRBD2. This TCR derives from an adult in good health. In nucleotides, the sequence is TGTGCCAGCAGCAAAGGACTAGGGGAGGGCTACGAGCAGTACTTC. Its amino acids are CASSKGLGEGYEQYF.